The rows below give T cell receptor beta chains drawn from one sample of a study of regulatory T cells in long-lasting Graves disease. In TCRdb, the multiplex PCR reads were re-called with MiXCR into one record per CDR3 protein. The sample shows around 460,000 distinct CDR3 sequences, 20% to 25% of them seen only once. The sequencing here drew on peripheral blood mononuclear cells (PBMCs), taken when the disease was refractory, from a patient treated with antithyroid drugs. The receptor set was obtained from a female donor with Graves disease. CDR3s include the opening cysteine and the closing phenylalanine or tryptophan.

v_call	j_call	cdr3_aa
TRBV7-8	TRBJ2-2	CASSLQWTGELFF
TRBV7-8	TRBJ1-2	CASSLARWGAYGYTF
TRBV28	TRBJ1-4	CASSSPRTGSNEKLFF
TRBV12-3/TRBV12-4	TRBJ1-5	CASSHDRDNQPQHF
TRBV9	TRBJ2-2	CASSPFSGRFNTGELFF
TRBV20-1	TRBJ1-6	CSARGVRVSNSPLHF
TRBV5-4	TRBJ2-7	CASSLVGNYEQYF
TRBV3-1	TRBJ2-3	CASSQDTSGGTQYF
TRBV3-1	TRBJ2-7	CASSRGGTYEQYF
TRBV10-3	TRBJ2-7	CAISATGDKSEQYF
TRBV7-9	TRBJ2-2	CASSLFILLAGGPAANTGELFF
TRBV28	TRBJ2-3	CASSFSGEGLDTQYF
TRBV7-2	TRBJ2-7	CASSLGLTNTEQYF
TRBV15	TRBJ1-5	CATRLGQDSNQPQHF
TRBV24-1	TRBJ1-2	CATSEPNLSRGYTF
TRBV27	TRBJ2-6	CASSFSGGSFYRLGANVLTF
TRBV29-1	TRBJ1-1	CSVAMDRGNTEAFF
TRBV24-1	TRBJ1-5	CATSDLLTAVNQPQHF
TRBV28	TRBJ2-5	CASTRGAGGHQETQYF
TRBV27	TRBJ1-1	CASSSPPKGTEAFF
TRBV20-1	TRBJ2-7	CSAIPYGSSYEQYF
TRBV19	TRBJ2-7	CASSIFGGLGYEQYF